A single T cell receptor (beta chain) is shown here with its context. Some clones are missing from TCRdb's copy, which holds only in-frame ones; the method was immunoSEQ multiplex PCR. This repertoire shows 150,000 to 170,000 clones, under 90% found once; its top ten account for around 7.7%. Participant-given clinical history determined each cohort assignment. This sample stems from a study of blood T cell repertoires in COVID-19. What was sequenced was PBMCs or T cells enriched from blood (not recorded which). The sequence was collected from a man over 45 who had recovered from COVID-19.

This chain's CDR3 is CASSQDRRQEANTIYF. The CDR3 bases are TGTGCCAGCAGCCAAGATCGGAGACAGGAGGCGAACACCATATATTTT. The genes are TRBV4-2 and TRBJ1-3, with D perhaps matching TRBD1 (6 bases). CDR3 length: 16 residues. V shed 0 bases and J shed 7 bases, with 16 bases lying between them. Germline V gene sequence: CDR1 LGHNA, CDR2 YNFKEQ.